The 29 T cell receptor beta chains listed next were all sequenced from one sample in a study of blood T cell repertoires in COVID-19. Only in-frame clones appear in the TCRdb table, and some are missing; sequencing was by immunoSEQ multiplex PCR. The sample carries tens of thousands of clones, about 90% recorded once. The specimen sequenced was peripheral blood. Source of these receptors: a human donor in a cohort sampled during active COVID-19.

V usage is TRBV7-9 and J usage is TRBJ2-2; 8 bases map to TRBD1. V lost 10 bases and J lost 5; bases outside the gene matches: 9. Per germline, CDR1 SEHNR and CDR2 FQNEAQ (reference sequence). The CDR3 is made up of 14 amino acids. The CDR3 nucleotides read TGTGCCACGCAGGTCAGGGGGCGGACCGGGGAGCTGTTTTTT. Its protein is CATQVRGRTGELFF. Looking up the rest from reference TRBV7-9 and TRBJ2-2 gives the full variable domain: DTGVSQNPRHKITKRGQNVTFRCDPISEHNRLYWYRQTLGQGPEFLTYFQNEAQLEKSRLLSDRFSAERPKGSFSTLEIQRTEQGDSAMYLCATQVRGRTGELFFGEGSRLTVL.

The chain couples TRBV5-6 to TRBJ2-3; no reliable D call. The CDR3 length is 14 residues. The germline gives CDR1 SGHDT, CDR2 YYEEEE. V shed 0 bases and J shed 0 bases, with 5 bases lying between them. The CDR3 reads CASSLVTSTDTQYF. CDR3 sequence (DNA): TGTGCCAGCAGCTTGGTTACAAGCACAGATACGCAGTATTTT.

The gene calls are TRBV30 and TRBJ1-1, with a possible D match to TRBD1 (6 bases). V lost 3 bases, J lost 11 bases, and 13 bases lay in between. There are 11 residues in the CDR3. Germline V gene lookup returns CDR1 GTSNPN and CDR2 SVGIG (reference sequence). CDR3 nucleotide sequence: TGTGCCTGGAGCCCAGGGGTGGACGCTTTCTTT. This encodes CAWSPGVDAFF.

V usage is TRBV27 and J usage is TRBJ2-3, with 8 bases fitting TRBD2. V trimming: 5 bases; J trimming: 0 bases; junction bases outside the gene matches: 10. This CDR3 is 17 amino acids long. CDR1 and CDR2 (germline): MNHEY, SMNVEV (reference sequence). The CDR3 nucleotides read TGTGCCAGCAGTCCCAGGGGCGGGGGGACCAGCACAGATACGCAGTATTTT. This translates into CASSPRGGGTSTDTQYF.

The V and J genes are TRBV6-4 and TRBJ2-6; D possibly corresponds to TRBD2 (6 bases). The germline V gene encodes CDR1 MRHNA and CDR2 SNTAGT. The CDR3 runs 16 residues. The ends were cut back, 2 bases at V and 4 bases at J, with 12 bases in the middle. The CDR3 sequence is CASSDGGAAGANVLTF. CDR3 nucleotide sequence: TGTGCCAGCAGTGACGGAGGGGCAGCGGGGGCCAACGTCCTGACTTTC.

The chain has TRBV7-2 and TRBJ2-7; D call uncertain. Germline V gene lookup returns CDR1 SGHTA and CDR2 FQGNSA. V was pared by 1 base and J by 4 bases, with 14 bases between. This CDR3 has 15 amino acids. The CDR3 nucleotides read TGTGCCAGCAGCTTAGAACGAGGTCCTGGGTACGAGCAGTACTTC. It encodes CASSLERGPGYEQYF. Drawing the rest from reference TRBV7-2 and TRBJ2-7, the complete variable domain is GAGVSQSPSNKVTEKGKDVELRCDPISGHTALYWYRQSLGQGLEFLIYFQGNSAPDKSGLPSDRFSAERTGGSVSTLTIQRTQQEDSAVYLCASSLERGPGYEQYFGPGTRLTVT.

In DNA, the CDR3 is TGTGCCAGCAGCCATTATAGCGGGGGGGCGAGAGAGCAGTACTTC. Amino acids: CASSHYSGGAREQYF. The gene calls are TRBV14 and TRBJ2-7; 11 nucleotides align to TRBD2. Germline V lookup: CDR1 SGHDN, CDR2 FVKESK. CDR3 size: 15 residues. Losses at the gene ends were 3 bases for V and 7 bases for J; bases not matched to a gene: 8.

The rearrangement links TRBV7-2 to TRBJ2-5, with D perhaps matching TRBD1 (6 bases). This CDR3 has 16 residues. Germline-derived CDR1 and CDR2 are SGHTA and FQGNSA. The V end was cut by 1 base, the J end by 2 bases, with 14 bases between. DNA of the CDR3: TGTGCCAGCAGCTTAGGACCAGGGGAAGGTCAAGAGACCCAGTACTTC. It translates to CASSLGPGEGQETQYF.

This chain links TRBV2 with TRBJ1-2; 8 bases match TRBD1. There are 16 residues in the CDR3. V shed 4 bases and J 2 bases; nucleotides not matched to a gene: 9. Germline V lookup: CDR1 SNHLY, CDR2 FYNNEI. The CDR3 protein is CASSVVSGTGNYGYTF. For the CDR3, the DNA is TGTGCCAGCAGTGTAGTATCCGGGACAGGCAACTATGGCTACACCTTC.

This clone has only one observation. The rearrangement joins TRBV19 to TRBJ2-7, with 9 bases aligning to TRBD1. V gave up 5 bases and J gave up 0 bases; unmatched junction bases: 5. Per the germline V gene, CDR1 is LNHDA and CDR2 is SQIVND (reference sequence). This CDR3 is 15 amino acids long. In DNA form, the CDR3 reads TGTGCCAGTAGTTCTGGGACAGGGAGCTCCTACGAGCAGTACTTC. Amino acid sequence: CASSSGTGSSYEQYF.

Only one count was recorded for this clone. This chain links TRBV19 with TRBJ1-3; 8 bases line up with TRBD1. The V and J ends lost 6 bases and 2 bases, in that order; junction bases with no gene match: 12. The CDR3 has 17 residues. Per germline, CDR1 LNHDA and CDR2 SQIVND (reference sequence). DNA for the CDR3: TGTGCCAGTAGGGGGAGGAACGGACAGGGCCCTGGAAACACCATATATTTT. This encodes CASRGRNGQGPGNTIYF.

This chain links TRBV5-5 with TRBJ2-3; 12 bases agree with TRBD1. Germline V gene sequence: CDR1 SGHKS, CDR2 YYEKEE (reference sequence). The CDR3 spans 16 residues. After removal of 3 bases from V and 1 base from J, the junction contained 3 bases not matched to a gene. The CDR3 sequence is CASSWGQGAGTDTQYF. The CDR3 DNA reads TGTGCCAGCAGCTGGGGACAGGGGGCAGGCACAGATACGCAGTATTTT.

The V gene is TRBV5-1, the J gene TRBJ2-7, with 8 bases identical to TRBD1. In germline, CDR1 is SGHRS, CDR2 YFSETQ. The CDR3 extends over 18 amino acids. J was trimmed by 4 bases and V by 4 bases; bases with no gene match: 19. The CDR3 DNA sequence: TGCGCCAGCAGCCCCCTCCGAGGACAGGGACGTTTTTCGTACGAGCAGTACTTC. It codes for CASSPLRGQGRFSYEQYF.

The genes are TRBV6-5 and TRBJ1-2, with 7 bases identical to TRBD1. In germline, CDR1 is MNHEY, CDR2 SVGAGI. After removal of 6 bases from V and 3 bases from J, the junction contained 7 bases not matched to a gene. This CDR3 comprises 14 residues. CDR3 DNA sequence: TGTGCCAGCAGCCGACAGGGTCAGGACTATGGCTACACCTTC. Its translation is CASSRQGQDYGYTF.

The chain is built from TRBV3-1 (or the pseudogene TRBV3-2) and TRBJ1-6; D perhaps matches TRBD1 (5 bases). CDR1 and CDR2 from the germline V gene are LGHDT and YNNKEL (reference sequence). V dropped 4 bases and J dropped 8 bases, with 15 bases sitting between them. This CDR3 comprises 15 residues. The DNA for the CDR3 is TGTGCCAGCAGCCCCCGGATCCAGGGTTATTCACCCCTCCACTTT. Translating gives CASSPRIQGYSPLHF.

The chain combines TRBV7-9 with TRBJ2-1, with 13 bases aligning to TRBD2. Trimming cost V 8 bases and J 10 bases; bases outside gene matches: 8. The CDR3 runs 14 residues. Germline CDR1 SEHNR, CDR2 FQNEAQ (reference sequence). The CDR3 coding sequence is TGTGCCAGCGGGACGACTAGCGGGGGGCAAGAGCAGTTCTTC. It codes for CASGTTSGGQEQFF.

The chain recombines TRBV6-5 with TRBJ2-5; the match to TRBD1 covers 8 bases. The CDR3 has 14 residues. CDR1 MNHEY and CDR2 SVGAGI come from the germline V gene. V shed 6 bases and J 5 bases; nucleotides not matched to a gene: 8. CDR3 region: CASRDRVEQETQYF. CDR3 in DNA: TGTGCCAGCAGGGACAGGGTGGAGCAGGAGACCCAGTACTTC.

The J gene is TRBJ2-6, the V gene TRBV19; D is undetermined. This CDR3 has 16 amino acids. Trimming removed 10 bases from V and 0 bases from J, with 16 bases in between. Germline CDR1 LNHDA, CDR2 SQIVND (reference sequence). The CDR3 protein is CATHPTTGSGANVLTF. The CDR3 DNA sequence: TGTGCCACTCATCCTACCACGGGCTCTGGGGCCAACGTCCTGACTTTC.

V is TRBV11-2 and J is TRBJ2-5; D call uncertain. The germline CDR1 and CDR2 sequences are SGHAT and FQNNGV. The CDR3 consists of 16 residues. V was clipped by 4 bases and J by 3 bases, with 18 bases between them. The CDR3 protein is CASSSNIGGEKETQYF. CDR3 in DNA: TGTGCCAGCAGCTCGAATATCGGCGGCGAGAAAGAGACCCAGTACTTC.

V is TRBV9 and J is TRBJ2-3, with 15 bases that match TRBD2. J gave up 3 bases and V 4 bases, and 6 bases lay outside the gene matches. There are 17 residues in the CDR3. Germline V CDR1 and CDR2: SGDLS, YYNGEE. The CDR3 sequence: CASSSGTSGGTTDTQYF. CDR3 sequence (DNA): TGTGCCAGCAGCTCCGGGACTAGCGGGGGGACGACAGATACGCAGTATTTT.

The rearrangement links TRBV11-2 to TRBJ2-5, with TRBD1 as a possible D gene (6 bases). The CDR3 length is 15 residues. Trimming cost V 1 base and J 5 bases, with 14 bases left between them. Germline V gene lookup returns CDR1 SGHAT and CDR2 FQNNGV. CDR3 amino acids: CASSLAGDRLETQYF. The CDR3, as DNA: TGTGCCAGCAGCTTAGCAGGGGACCGTTTGGAGACCCAGTACTTC.

The chain links TRBV20-1 to TRBJ2-7; 8 nucleotides agree with TRBD1. This CDR3 is built from 11 residues. V dropped 5 bases and J dropped 4; count of bases not matched to a gene: 1. The germline gives CDR1 DFQATT, CDR2 SNEGSKA (reference sequence). The CDR3 is CSAGQGYEQYF. DNA of the CDR3: TGCAGTGCTGGACAGGGATACGAGCAGTACTTC.

The V call is TRBV18, the J call TRBJ2-5, with 8 positions matching TRBD1. CDR1 and CDR2 from the germline V gene are KGHSH and LQKENI. The CDR3 contains 14 residues. J lost 4 bases, V lost 0 bases, and 1 base had no gene match. CDR3 DNA: TGTGCCAGCTCACCACCCACAGGGGGAGAGACCCAGTACTTC. Protein: CASSPPTGGETQYF.

The chain employs TRBV6-5 and TRBJ2-5; TRBD2 matches 8 bases. CDR3 length: 15 residues. V lost 4 bases, J lost 5 bases, and 9 bases stayed unmatched. CDR1 and CDR2 from the germline V gene are MNHEY and SVGAGI. The CDR3 reads CASSSAAGGGETQYF. CDR3 DNA sequence: TGTGCCAGCAGTTCCGCCGCCGGGGGGGGCGAGACCCAGTACTTC.

The V and J genes are TRBV10-3 and TRBJ1-4; 7 bases align to TRBD1. The V gene end was trimmed by 0 bases and the J gene end by 5 bases; junction bases not matched to a gene: 3. CDR1 and CDR2 from the germline V gene are ENHRY and SYGVKD. The CDR3 runs to 15 residues. The CDR3 coding sequence is TGTGCCATCAGTGAGTCCAAACAGGGGAATGAAAAACTGTTTTTT. Translated, it gives CAISESKQGNEKLFF.

V gene TRBV14 combines with J gene TRBJ1-1; 8 nucleotides match TRBD1. The junction had 6 bases not matched to a gene; V was cut back by 4 bases and J by 5 bases. Germline V gene sequence: CDR1 SGHDN, CDR2 FVKESK. The CDR3 is 14 residues long. The CDR3 loop is CASSRAGGWTEAFF. CDR3 DNA sequence: TGTGCCAGCAGCCGGGCAGGGGGCTGGACTGAAGCTTTCTTT.

V is TRBV5-1 and J is TRBJ2-7, with 10 bases lining up with TRBD2. CDR3 size: 15 residues. Trimming cost V 0 bases and J 5 bases; bases outside gene matches: 5. Germline loops: CDR1 SGHRS, CDR2 YFSETQ. CDR3 protein: CASSLASGGSHEQYF. CDR3 nucleotide sequence: TGCGCCAGCAGCTTGGCTAGCGGGGGAAGCCACGAGCAGTACTTC. Looking up the rest from reference TRBV5-1 and TRBJ2-7 gives the full variable domain: KAGVTQTPRYLIKTRGQQVTLSCSPISGHRSVSWYQQTPGQGLQFLFEYFSETQRNKGNFPGRFSGRQFSNSRSEMNVSTLELGDSALYLCASSLASGGSHEQYFGPGTRLTVT.

The chain recombines TRBV14 with TRBJ2-7; a possible D gene is TRBD1 (5 bases). V was shortened by 0 bases and J by 3 bases, with 15 bases between the two germline ends. CDR3 length equals 16 residues. Germline V gene lookup returns CDR1 SGHDN and CDR2 FVKESK. CDR3 bases: TGTGCCAGCAGCCAAGAATGGGGCCGTCTTTTCTACGAGCAGTACTTC. Its protein product is CASSQEWGRLFYEQYF. The full variable domain, its missing parts supplied by reference TRBV14 and TRBJ2-7, is EAGVTQFPSHSVIEKGQTVTLRCDPISGHDNLYWYRRVMGKEIKFLLHFVKESKQDESGMPNNRFLAERTGGTYSTLKVQPAELEDSGVYFCASSQEWGRLFYEQYFGPGTRLTVT.

This chain links TRBV4-3 with TRBJ2-3, with 11 bases fitting TRBD2. CDR3 length equals 20 residues. Looked up from germline, CDR1 is LGHNA and CDR2 is YSLEER. Trimming removed 2 bases from V and 5 bases from J; junction bases left unmatched: 18. CDR3 coding DNA: TGCGCCAGCAGCCAACGGTGGCGGCTAGCGGGGGGCCACACACGAGATACGCAGTATTTT. Residues: CASSQRWRLAGGHTRDTQYF.